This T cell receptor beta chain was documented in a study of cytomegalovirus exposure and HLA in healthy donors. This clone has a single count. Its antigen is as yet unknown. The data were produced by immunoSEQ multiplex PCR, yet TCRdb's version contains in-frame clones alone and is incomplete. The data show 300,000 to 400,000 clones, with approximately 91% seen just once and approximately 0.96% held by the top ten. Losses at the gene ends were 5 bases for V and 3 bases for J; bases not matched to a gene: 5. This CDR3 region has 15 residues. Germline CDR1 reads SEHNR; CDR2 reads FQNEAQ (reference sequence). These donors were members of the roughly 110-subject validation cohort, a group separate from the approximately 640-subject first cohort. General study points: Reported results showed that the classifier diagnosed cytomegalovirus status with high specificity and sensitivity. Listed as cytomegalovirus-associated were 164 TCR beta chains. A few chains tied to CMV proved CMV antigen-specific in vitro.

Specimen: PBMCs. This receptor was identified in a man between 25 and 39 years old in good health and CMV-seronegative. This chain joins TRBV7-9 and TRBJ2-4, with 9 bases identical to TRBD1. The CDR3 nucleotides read TGTGCCAGCAGCCCTACGGGACAGGGCAAAAACATTCAGTACTTC. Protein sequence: CASSPTGQGKNIQYF.